This T cell receptor (beta chain) came from a study of T cells in Graves' hyperthyroidism and ophthalmopathy. Study-level points and caveats: In simple terms, a model built on 13 V-J features told ophthalmopathy apart from stable hyperthyroidism.

The table lists this clonotype with a few counts. Its antigen is unknown. This sample holds PBMCs from less than 13 ml fresh peripheral blood. TCR beta CDR3 regions were amplified from RNA transcripts. The TCR CDR3 was amplified in a first-round RT-PCR using the HTBI primer set. TCRdb re-called the multiplex PCR reads through MiXCR, storing one row per CDR3 protein. Of some 300,000 distinct CDR3 sequences listed, roughly 19% were seen once; the top ten hold roughly 40%. There are 12 residues in the CDR3. V gave up 6 bases and J gave up 3 bases; unmatched junction bases: 0. Germline V gives CDR1 MNHNS, CDR2 SASEGT.

The material sequenced was blood. The chain joins TRBV6-1 to TRBJ2-3; TRBD2 matches 7 bases. The clonotype comes from a man aged 50 to 60 with Graves' ophthalmopathy. CDR3 sequence reads: CASRGLTDTQYF. CDR3 DNA: TGTGCCAGCAGGGGACTAACAGATACGCAGTATTTT.